This TCR beta chain was documented in a study of shared clonotypes between healthy human individuals. Germline loops: CDR1 LGHNA, CDR2 YNFKEQ. The CDR3 has 14 residues. V was shortened by 4 bases and J by 4 bases, with 11 bases between the two germline ends. Donors had no recently reported acute infections or vaccinations and were HIV-negative. The repertoire was sequenced with immunoSEQ multiplex PCR; TCRdb's copy has only in-frame clones and lacks some. The table lists about 2.3 million clones, around 92% of them singletons. This clone appeared a single time. The antigen is undetermined. Study results and limitations: Rarefaction showed that sequencing of sorted subsets was incomplete (despite large depth).

This rearrangement joins TRBV4-2 to TRBJ1-5, with D possibly being TRBD1 (5 bases). The sequence was collected from a man aged 18-30 years in good health. Some clones in this sample may be carry-over from other donors' samples. Specimen: naive CD4+ T cells from PBMCs. The sample's subset: CD45RA+ positively selected. The CDR3, as DNA: TGTGCCAGCAGCCTCACAGGTGGGAATCAGCCCCAGCATTTT. Its translation: CASSLTGGNQPQHF.